This T cell receptor beta chain is from a study of blood T cell repertoires in COVID-19. The wider study: Acute and convalescent COVID-19 specimens originated in the United States, Italy and Spain. Sources were T cells, B-cell-depleted T cells, or PBMCs; the material itself was cDNA or gDNA.

Profiled with immunoSEQ multiplex PCR; TCRdb holds only in-frame clones, not every one. The sample consists of about 140,000 clones, about four fifths of them appearing once. Per germline, CDR1 SGHRS and CDR2 YFSETQ. Trimming stripped 5 bases from V and 0 bases from J, with 14 bases between. There are 16 residues in the CDR3. The sequencing input was peripheral blood. The clonotype originates from a woman older than 75 in a cohort sampled during active or convalescent COVID-19. The chain has TRBV5-1 and TRBJ1-4; possible D gene TRBD1, 5 bases. The CDR3 region is CASSHFQGATNEKLFF. The CDR3 coding sequence is TGCGCCAGCAGTCACTTCCAGGGCGCAACTAATGAAAAACTGTTTTTT.